The 23 T cell receptor beta chains in this list originate from one sample, sequenced in a study of breast tumors, draining lymph nodes, adjacent tissues. The lymph nodes were axillary draining lymph nodes from breast cancer patients. TCRdb ran MiXCR on the multiplex PCR reads and lists one entry per CDR3 protein. This sample has about 94,000 distinct CDR3 sequences, with roughly 29% found just once. Sequencing was performed on axillary lymph node tissue. Source of these receptors: a female donor with breast cancer. Some clones in this sample may be carry-over from other donors' samples.

This clonotype turned up a few times. V gene TRBV30 combines with J gene TRBJ1-1; 8 nucleotides match TRBD1. Germline lookup yields CDR1 GTSNPN and CDR2 SVGIG (reference sequence). The CDR3 loop spans 13 amino acids. The J segment lost 8 bases and the V segment lost 2 bases, leaving 7 bases of the junction unmatched. The CDR3 loop reads CAWSITRTGEAFF. Here the CDR3 DNA reads TGTGCCTGGAGTATAACGCGGACAGGGGAAGCTTTCTTT.

This clonotype has ten or more counts. This chain joins TRBV20-1 and TRBJ2-5; D call uncertain. V was trimmed by 6 bases and J by 1 base, leaving 15 bases between them. This CDR3 spans 14 amino acids. The germline V gene has CDR1 DFQATT and CDR2 SNEGSKA (reference sequence). In nucleotides, the CDR3 is TGCAGTGCACCTCCTCCCGGCGGCCAAGAGACCCAGTACTTC. Translated: CSAPPPGGQETQYF.

The table lists this clonotype with many counts. The genes are TRBV16 and TRBJ2-2; D gene ambiguous. The germline V gene encodes CDR1 KGHSY and CDR2 FQNENV. V lost 0 bases and J lost 7, with 15 bases in between. The CDR3 extends over 16 amino acids. The DNA for the CDR3 is TGTGCCAGCAGCCAATCGTCAGCAGCTTCGGTCGGGGAGCTGTTTTTT. Translated: CASSQSSAASVGELFF.

This clonotype has ten or more counts. The gene calls are TRBV9 and TRBJ1-4; no reliable D call. The CDR3 totals 13 residues. The V end lost 3 bases, the J end lost 3 bases, and 6 bases lay between the germline ends. Germline assignment: CDR1 SGDLS and CDR2 YYNGEE. For the CDR3, the DNA is TGTGCCAGCAGCGGGGAGGCTAATGAAAAACTGTTTTTT. Translation gives CASSGEANEKLFF.

This clonotype was seen at least ten times. The chain has TRBV12-5 and TRBJ2-5; D remains unclear. CDR1 is LGHNT and CDR2 is FRNRAP in the germline V gene. Deletions cut 2 bases from V and 5 bases from J, with 9 bases between. There are 13 residues in the CDR3. The CDR3 DNA is TGTGCTAGTGGTTTGATACCGGTGGAGACCCAGTACTTC. Its translation is CASGLIPVETQYF.

Ten or more counts support this clonotype. The chain combines TRBV20-1 with TRBJ2-1; no reliable D call. The germline gives CDR1 DFQATT, CDR2 SNEGSKA (reference sequence). V was pared by 7 bases and J by 0 bases, with 7 bases between. The CDR3 runs to 12 residues. CDR3 sequence (DNA): TGCAGTGGGCAGAGCTCCTACAATGAGCAGTTCTTC. It codes for CSGQSSYNEQFF.

This clonotype was seen a few times. The chain couples TRBV12-3 or TRBV12-4 to TRBJ1-5, with a tentative D call TRBD1 (6 bases). CDR3 length equals 12 residues. The V end lost 6 bases, the J end lost 9 bases, and 12 bases lay between the germline ends. CDR3 loop: CASSSDSRPQHF. The DNA for the CDR3 is TGTGCCAGCAGCTCGGACAGTCGGCCCCAGCATTTT.

This clonotype was seen many times. The chain couples TRBV12-3 or TRBV12-4 to TRBJ2-3, with 10 bases fitting TRBD2. Trimming took 1 base from V and 3 from J; bases not matched to a gene: 4. CDR3 length equals 16 residues. CDR3 amino acids: CASSLDLAGETDTQYF. The CDR3 DNA follows: TGTGCCAGCAGTTTAGACCTAGCGGGGGAAACAGATACGCAGTATTTT.

This clonotype occurred many times. A single base separates this from a much larger clone, so it may be a read error. The chain carries TRBV20-1 and TRBJ2-7, with a tentative D call TRBD2 (5 bases). Trimming pared 2 bases from V and 6 bases from J, leaving 17 bases between. The CDR3 covers 14 residues. The germline V gene encodes CDR1 DFQATT and CDR2 SNEGSKA (reference sequence). Written as DNA, the CDR3 is TGCAGTGCTAGATCCGCGGGCCGGATCTCCGAGCAGTACTTC. Translating it yields CSARSAGRISEQYF.

This clonotype came up many times. A much larger clone lies a single base off, so this may be a read error. The V and J genes are TRBV6-5 and TRBJ2-7; D remains ambiguous. V lost 6 bases, J lost 2 bases, and 14 bases lay in between. The CDR3 loop spans 14 amino acids. CDR1 is MNHEY, CDR2 SVGAGI, per germline. The CDR3 spells CASSLSGGTYEQYF. The CDR3 DNA reads as TGTGCCAGCAGCCTCTCGGGCGGAACCTACGAGCAGTACTTC.

The sample holds many counts of this clonotype. The chain is built from TRBV9 and TRBJ1-2; TRBD1 is a possible D gene (5 bases). The V end was cut by 3 bases, the J end by 4 bases, with 16 bases between. Germline V gene lookup returns CDR1 SGDLS and CDR2 YYNGEE. The CDR3 is made up of 15 amino acids. CDR3 residues: CASSASRVLGYGYTF. Here the CDR3 DNA reads TGTGCCAGCAGCGCATCCAGGGTCCTAGGCTATGGCTACACCTTC.

This clonotype has at least ten counts. J is TRBJ2-1 and V is TRBV29-1; weak D call: TRBD1 (5 bases). The CDR3 spans 13 residues. V was shortened by 6 bases and J by 9 bases, with 18 bases between the two germline ends. Germline CDR1 SQVTM, CDR2 ANQGSEA. The CDR3 DNA follows: TGCAGCGTGGTTTGGAGTCGAGACAGTGAGCAGTTCTTC. It encodes CSVVWSRDSEQFF.

In its sample, this clonotype was seen once. The chain carries TRBV19 and TRBJ1-1; weak D call: TRBD1 (5 bases). Trimming pared 6 bases from V and 4 bases from J, leaving 18 bases between. The CDR3 has 15 residues. Per the germline V gene, CDR1 is LNHDA and CDR2 is SQIVND (reference sequence). This CDR3 reads CASSRALGLGTEAFF. As DNA, the CDR3 is TGTGCCAGTAGCAGAGCCTTGGGGCTCGGCACTGAAGCTTTCTTT. Complete variable domain (other parts from reference TRBV19 and TRBJ1-1): DGGITQSPKYLFRKEGQNVTLSCEQNLNHDAMYWYRQDPGQGLRLIYYSQIVNDFQKGDIAEGYSVSREKKESFPLTVTSAQKNPTAFYLCASSRALGLGTEAFFGQGTRLTVV.

The chain has TRBV6-6 and TRBJ2-2; tentatively, D is TRBD1 (5 bases). Germline CDR1 is MNHNY and CDR2 is SVGAGI (reference sequence). Between the trimmed V and J ends, which lost 6 bases and 1 base, there was a span of 15 bases. This CDR3 spans 16 amino acids. In DNA, the CDR3 is TGTGCCAGCAGCGGCCGACAGATTGAGAACACCGGGGAGCTGTTTTTT. Protein product: CASSGRQIENTGELFF.

Details on this clonotype: One end of the junction is discordant with germline, which a read error may explain. The CDR3 region is CASSLGLAAGIKSETRYF. The DNA of the CDR3 is TGTGCCAGCAGCTTGGGCCTAGCGGCAGGGATAAAGTCTGAGACCCGGTACTTC. The J gene is TRBJ2-5, the V gene TRBV11-2; 7 nucleotides align to TRBD2. The CDR3 runs to 18 residues. CDR1 is SGHAT and CDR2 is FQNNGV in the germline V gene.

This clonotype was recorded at least ten times. The chain carries TRBV6-2 or TRBV6-3 and TRBJ2-5; 15 bases agree with TRBD2. V lost 2 bases and J lost 5; bases outside the gene matches: 15. Germline V CDR1 and CDR2: MNHEY, SVGEGT. This CDR3 region has 20 residues. In DNA, the CDR3 is TGTGCCAGCAGTTACCTCCCCGAATGGACTAGCGGGAGGGCCGAGGAGACCCAGTACTTC. Amino acids: CASSYLPEWTSGRAEETQYF.

This clonotype came up many times. V usage is TRBV5-6 and J usage is TRBJ1-6; TRBD1 matches 9 bases. The germline V gene has CDR1 SGHDT and CDR2 YYEEEE. CDR3 size: 14 residues. The ends lost 2 bases at V and 10 bases at J; junction bases unmatched: 4. The CDR3 DNA reads as TGTGCCAGCAGCTTACAGGGGGCGAAGTCACCCCTCCACTTT. This gives the protein CASSLQGAKSPLHF.

The chain links TRBV20-1 to TRBJ2-1; 10 bases align to TRBD2. Germline loops: CDR1 DFQATT, CDR2 SNEGSKA (reference sequence). This CDR3 spans 16 amino acids. Unmatched junction bases numbered 15, after V lost 8 bases and J lost 5 bases. The CDR3 sequence: CSTGALSGRANNEQFF. The CDR3 bases are TGCAGTACTGGAGCCTTAAGCGGGAGGGCAAACAATGAGCAGTTCTTC.

This clonotype was seen at least ten times. The J gene is TRBJ2-3, the V gene TRBV19; a weak D match, TRBD2 (6 bases). CDR3 size: 12 residues. Germline CDR1 LNHDA, CDR2 SQIVND (reference sequence). Trimming removed 3 bases at V and 10 bases at J, with 11 bases between. DNA of the CDR3: TGTGCCAGTAGTATGGGGAGGACTGCGCAGTATTTT. Its protein is CASSMGRTAQYF. Supplemented by reference TRBV19 and TRBJ2-3, the full variable domain reads DGGITQSPKYLFRKEGQNVTLSCEQNLNHDAMYWYRQDPGQGLRLIYYSQIVNDFQKGDIAEGYSVSREKKESFPLTVTSAQKNPTAFYLCASSMGRTAQYFGPGTRLTVL.

There are many counts of this clonotype. This chain uses TRBV7-6 with TRBJ2-1, with TRBD2 matching 7 bases. V gave up 0 bases and J gave up 0 bases; unmatched junction bases: 5. Germline V CDR1 and CDR2: SGHVS, FNYEAQ. CDR3 size: 17 residues. The CDR3 region is CASSLAMGGSSYNEQFF. CDR3 nucleotide sequence: TGTGCCAGCAGCTTAGCGATGGGCGGGAGCTCCTACAATGAGCAGTTCTTC.

This clonotype was seen at least ten times. J is TRBJ2-7 and V is TRBV7-9, with a tentative D call TRBD1 (6 bases). Trimming left V 4 bases short and J 2 bases short, with 24 bases between. Germline assignment: CDR1 SEHNR and CDR2 FQNEAQ (reference sequence). The CDR3 spans 18 residues. This chain's CDR3 is CASSSAGAGANSPYEQYF. CDR3 nucleotides: TGTGCCAGCAGCTCAGCCGGGGCAGGGGCGAATTCCCCCTACGAGCAGTACTTC.

The sample holds many counts of this clonotype. V is TRBV5-5 and J is TRBJ2-7; 10 bases align to TRBD1. J lost 3 bases, V lost 5 bases, and 8 bases had no gene match. This CDR3 contains 15 residues. Germline V gives CDR1 SGHKS, CDR2 YYEKEE (reference sequence). CDR3 in amino acids: CASRRGTGANYEQYF. The CDR3 DNA follows: TGTGCCAGCAGGCGTGGGACAGGGGCTAACTACGAGCAGTACTTC.

This clonotype has a count of ten or more. The CDR3 nucleotides are TGCAGTGCTAGACCACAGAGTCAGACCCAGTACTTC. Protein: CSARPQSQTQYF. J is TRBJ2-5 and V is TRBV20-1; D remains ambiguous. The CDR3 contains 12 residues. CDR1 is DFQATT and CDR2 is SNEGSKA in the germline V gene (reference sequence). Trimming cost V 2 bases and J 6 bases, with 10 bases left between them.